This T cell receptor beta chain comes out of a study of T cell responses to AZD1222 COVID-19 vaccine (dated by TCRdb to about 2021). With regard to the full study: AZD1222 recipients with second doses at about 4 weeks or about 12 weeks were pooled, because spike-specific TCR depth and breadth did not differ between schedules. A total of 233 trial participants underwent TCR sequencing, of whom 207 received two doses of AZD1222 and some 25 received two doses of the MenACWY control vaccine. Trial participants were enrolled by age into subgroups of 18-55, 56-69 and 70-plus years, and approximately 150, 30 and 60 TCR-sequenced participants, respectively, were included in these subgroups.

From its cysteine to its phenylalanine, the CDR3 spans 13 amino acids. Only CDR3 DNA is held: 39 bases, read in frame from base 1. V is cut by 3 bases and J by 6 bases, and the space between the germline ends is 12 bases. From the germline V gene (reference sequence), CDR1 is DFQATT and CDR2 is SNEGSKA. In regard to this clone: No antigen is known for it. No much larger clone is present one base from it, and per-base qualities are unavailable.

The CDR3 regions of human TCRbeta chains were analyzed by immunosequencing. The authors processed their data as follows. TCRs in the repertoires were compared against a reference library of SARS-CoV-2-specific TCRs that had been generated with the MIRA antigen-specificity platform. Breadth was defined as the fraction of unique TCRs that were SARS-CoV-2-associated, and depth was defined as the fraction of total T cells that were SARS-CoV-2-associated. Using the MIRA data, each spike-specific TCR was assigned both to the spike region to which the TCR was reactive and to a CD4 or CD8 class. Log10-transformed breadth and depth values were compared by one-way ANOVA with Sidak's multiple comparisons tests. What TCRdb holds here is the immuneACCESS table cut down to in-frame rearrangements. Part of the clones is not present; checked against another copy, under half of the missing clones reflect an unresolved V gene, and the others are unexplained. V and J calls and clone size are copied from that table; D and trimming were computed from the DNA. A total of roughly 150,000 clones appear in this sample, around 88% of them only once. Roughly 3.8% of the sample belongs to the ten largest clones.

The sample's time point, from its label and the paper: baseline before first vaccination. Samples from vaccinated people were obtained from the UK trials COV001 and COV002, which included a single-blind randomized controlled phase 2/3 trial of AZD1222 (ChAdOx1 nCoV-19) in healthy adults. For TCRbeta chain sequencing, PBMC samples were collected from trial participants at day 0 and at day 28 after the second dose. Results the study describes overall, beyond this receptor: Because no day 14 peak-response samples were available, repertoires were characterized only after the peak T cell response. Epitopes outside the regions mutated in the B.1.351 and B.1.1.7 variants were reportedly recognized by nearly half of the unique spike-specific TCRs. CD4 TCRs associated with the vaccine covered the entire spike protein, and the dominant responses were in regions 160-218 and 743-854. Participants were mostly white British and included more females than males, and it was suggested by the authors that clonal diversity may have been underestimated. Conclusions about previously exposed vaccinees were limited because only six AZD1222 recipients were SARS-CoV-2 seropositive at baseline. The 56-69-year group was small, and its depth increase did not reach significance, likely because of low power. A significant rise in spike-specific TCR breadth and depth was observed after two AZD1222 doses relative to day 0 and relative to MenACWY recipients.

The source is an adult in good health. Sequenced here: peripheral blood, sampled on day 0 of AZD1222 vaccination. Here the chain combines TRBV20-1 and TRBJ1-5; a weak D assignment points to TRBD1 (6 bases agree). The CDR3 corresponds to CSASTGRSQPQHF. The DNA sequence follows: TGCAGTGCTAGTACAGGGCGTAGTCAGCCCCAGCATTTT.